This T cell receptor beta chain was sequenced during a study of blood T cell repertoires in COVID-19. At the level of the study: Acute and convalescent COVID-19 samples came from the United States, Italy and Spain. T cells, B-cell-depleted T cells, or PBMCs provided the cDNA or gDNA that served as material.

Clones were sequenced by immunoSEQ multiplex PCR, and TCRdb holds only the in-frame ones, with some missing. The sample shows approximately 200,000 clones, 65% to 85% of them seen only once. The participants were between 18 and 89 years old and came from 24 US areas. The sample comprised PBMCs or T cells enriched from blood (not recorded which). This clonotype originated in a man in his forties who had recovered from COVID-19.

This chain's CDR3 is CASSWDRSNTEAFF. CDR3 in DNA: TGCGCCAGCAGCTGGGACAGATCGAACACTGAAGCTTTCTTT. The chain combines TRBV5-1 with TRBJ1-1, with TRBD1 matching 7 bases. CDR3 length: 14 amino acids. The junction had 3 bases not matched to a gene; V was cut back by 3 bases and J by 1 base. Germline lookup yields CDR1 SGHRS and CDR2 YFSETQ.